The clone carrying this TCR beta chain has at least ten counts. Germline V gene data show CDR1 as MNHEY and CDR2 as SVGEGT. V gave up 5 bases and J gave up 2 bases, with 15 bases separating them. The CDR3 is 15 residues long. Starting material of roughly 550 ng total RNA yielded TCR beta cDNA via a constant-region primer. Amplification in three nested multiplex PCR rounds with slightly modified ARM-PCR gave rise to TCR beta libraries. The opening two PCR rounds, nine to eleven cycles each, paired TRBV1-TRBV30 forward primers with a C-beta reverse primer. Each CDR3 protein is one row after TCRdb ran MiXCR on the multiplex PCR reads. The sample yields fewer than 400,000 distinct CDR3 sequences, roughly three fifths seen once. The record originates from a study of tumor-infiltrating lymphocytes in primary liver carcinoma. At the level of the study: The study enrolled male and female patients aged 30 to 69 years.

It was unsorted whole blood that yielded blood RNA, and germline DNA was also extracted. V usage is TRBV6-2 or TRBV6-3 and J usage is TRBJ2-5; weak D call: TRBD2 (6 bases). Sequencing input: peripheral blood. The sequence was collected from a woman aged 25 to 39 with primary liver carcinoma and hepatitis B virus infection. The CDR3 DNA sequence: TGTGCCAGCAGTCGCGTGACTAGATTACAAGAGACCCAGTACTTC. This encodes CASSRVTRLQETQYF.